The source of this T cell receptor (beta chain) is a study of blood T cell repertoires in COVID-19. Across the study: The United States, Italy and Spain were the sources of the acute and convalescent COVID-19 samples.

Sequencing was performed with immunoSEQ multiplex PCR; in TCRdb, only in-frame clones are kept and a portion is missing. The sample consists of a few hundred thousand clones, approximately 91% of them appearing once. Germline lookup yields CDR1 DFQATT and CDR2 SNEGSKA (reference sequence). The CDR3 has 14 residues. Unmatched junction bases numbered 6, after V lost 3 bases and J lost 5 bases. The genes are TRBV20-1 and TRBJ1-5; TRBD1 matches 8 bases. Sequenced sample: PBMCs or T cells enriched from blood (not recorded which). The TCR was taken from a woman in her forties who had recovered from COVID-19. In nucleotides, the CDR3 is TGCAGTGCTAGTTCCGGGACAGGTTATCAGCCCCAGCATTTT. Its translation: CSASSGTGYQPQHF.